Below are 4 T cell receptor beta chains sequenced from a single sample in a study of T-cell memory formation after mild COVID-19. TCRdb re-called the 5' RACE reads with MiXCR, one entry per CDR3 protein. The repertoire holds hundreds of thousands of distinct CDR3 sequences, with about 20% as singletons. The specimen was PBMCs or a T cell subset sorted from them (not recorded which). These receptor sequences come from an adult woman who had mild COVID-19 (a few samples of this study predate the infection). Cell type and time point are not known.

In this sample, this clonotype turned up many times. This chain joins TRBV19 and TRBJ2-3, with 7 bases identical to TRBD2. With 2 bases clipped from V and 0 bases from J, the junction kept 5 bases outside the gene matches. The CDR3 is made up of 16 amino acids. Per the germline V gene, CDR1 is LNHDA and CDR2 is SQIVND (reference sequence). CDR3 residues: CASSIRAGPSTDTQYF. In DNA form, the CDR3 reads TGTGCCAGTAGTATAAGAGCGGGGCCTAGCACAGATACGCAGTATTTT.

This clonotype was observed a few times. As DNA, the CDR3 is TGTGCCAGCAGTGAATCGGAGTGGGGGGCGAGGGAGACCCAGTACTTC. It encodes CASSESEWGARETQYF. This rearrangement joins TRBV25-1 to TRBJ2-5; D tentatively reads TRBD1 or TRBD2 (6 bases each). V shed 1 base and J shed 5 bases, with 17 bases lying between them. The CDR3 loop spans 16 amino acids. CDR1 MGHDK and CDR2 SYGVNS come from the germline V gene.

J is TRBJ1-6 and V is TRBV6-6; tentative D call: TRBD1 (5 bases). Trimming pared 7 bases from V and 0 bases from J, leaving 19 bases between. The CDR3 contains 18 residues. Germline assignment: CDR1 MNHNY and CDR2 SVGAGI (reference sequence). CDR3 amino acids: CASTTYGPDSSYNSPLHF. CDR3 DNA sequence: TGTGCCAGCACTACGTACGGGCCAGACAGCTCCTATAATTCACCCCTCCACTTT.

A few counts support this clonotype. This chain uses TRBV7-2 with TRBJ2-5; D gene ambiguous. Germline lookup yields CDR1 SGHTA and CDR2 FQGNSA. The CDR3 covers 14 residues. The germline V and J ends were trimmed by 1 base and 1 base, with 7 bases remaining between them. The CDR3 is CASSLDHFQETQYF. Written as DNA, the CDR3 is TGTGCCAGCAGCTTAGATCATTTCCAAGAGACCCAGTACTTC. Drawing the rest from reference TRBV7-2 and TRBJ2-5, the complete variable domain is GAGVSQSPSNKVTEKGKDVELRCDPISGHTALYWYRQSLGQGLEFLIYFQGNSAPDKSGLPSDRFSAERTGGSVSTLTIQRTQQEDSAVYLCASSLDHFQETQYFGPGTRLLVL.